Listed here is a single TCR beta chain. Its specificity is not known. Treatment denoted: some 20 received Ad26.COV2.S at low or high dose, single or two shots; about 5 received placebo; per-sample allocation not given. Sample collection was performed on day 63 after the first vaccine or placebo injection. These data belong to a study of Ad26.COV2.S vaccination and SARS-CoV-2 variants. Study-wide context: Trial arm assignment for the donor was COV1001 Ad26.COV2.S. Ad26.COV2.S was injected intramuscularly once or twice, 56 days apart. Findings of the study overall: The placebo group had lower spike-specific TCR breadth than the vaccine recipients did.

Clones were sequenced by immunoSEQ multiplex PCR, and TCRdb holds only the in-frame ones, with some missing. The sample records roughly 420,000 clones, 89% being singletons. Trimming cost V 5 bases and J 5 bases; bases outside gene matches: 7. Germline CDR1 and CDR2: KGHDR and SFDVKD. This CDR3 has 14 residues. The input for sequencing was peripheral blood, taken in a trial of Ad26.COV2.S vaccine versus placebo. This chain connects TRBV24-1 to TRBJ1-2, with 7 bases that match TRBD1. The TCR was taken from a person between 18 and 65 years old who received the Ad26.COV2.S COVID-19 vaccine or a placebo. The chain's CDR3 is CATSASTGFYGYTF. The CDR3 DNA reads TGTGCCACCAGTGCCTCGACAGGGTTTTATGGCTACACCTTC.